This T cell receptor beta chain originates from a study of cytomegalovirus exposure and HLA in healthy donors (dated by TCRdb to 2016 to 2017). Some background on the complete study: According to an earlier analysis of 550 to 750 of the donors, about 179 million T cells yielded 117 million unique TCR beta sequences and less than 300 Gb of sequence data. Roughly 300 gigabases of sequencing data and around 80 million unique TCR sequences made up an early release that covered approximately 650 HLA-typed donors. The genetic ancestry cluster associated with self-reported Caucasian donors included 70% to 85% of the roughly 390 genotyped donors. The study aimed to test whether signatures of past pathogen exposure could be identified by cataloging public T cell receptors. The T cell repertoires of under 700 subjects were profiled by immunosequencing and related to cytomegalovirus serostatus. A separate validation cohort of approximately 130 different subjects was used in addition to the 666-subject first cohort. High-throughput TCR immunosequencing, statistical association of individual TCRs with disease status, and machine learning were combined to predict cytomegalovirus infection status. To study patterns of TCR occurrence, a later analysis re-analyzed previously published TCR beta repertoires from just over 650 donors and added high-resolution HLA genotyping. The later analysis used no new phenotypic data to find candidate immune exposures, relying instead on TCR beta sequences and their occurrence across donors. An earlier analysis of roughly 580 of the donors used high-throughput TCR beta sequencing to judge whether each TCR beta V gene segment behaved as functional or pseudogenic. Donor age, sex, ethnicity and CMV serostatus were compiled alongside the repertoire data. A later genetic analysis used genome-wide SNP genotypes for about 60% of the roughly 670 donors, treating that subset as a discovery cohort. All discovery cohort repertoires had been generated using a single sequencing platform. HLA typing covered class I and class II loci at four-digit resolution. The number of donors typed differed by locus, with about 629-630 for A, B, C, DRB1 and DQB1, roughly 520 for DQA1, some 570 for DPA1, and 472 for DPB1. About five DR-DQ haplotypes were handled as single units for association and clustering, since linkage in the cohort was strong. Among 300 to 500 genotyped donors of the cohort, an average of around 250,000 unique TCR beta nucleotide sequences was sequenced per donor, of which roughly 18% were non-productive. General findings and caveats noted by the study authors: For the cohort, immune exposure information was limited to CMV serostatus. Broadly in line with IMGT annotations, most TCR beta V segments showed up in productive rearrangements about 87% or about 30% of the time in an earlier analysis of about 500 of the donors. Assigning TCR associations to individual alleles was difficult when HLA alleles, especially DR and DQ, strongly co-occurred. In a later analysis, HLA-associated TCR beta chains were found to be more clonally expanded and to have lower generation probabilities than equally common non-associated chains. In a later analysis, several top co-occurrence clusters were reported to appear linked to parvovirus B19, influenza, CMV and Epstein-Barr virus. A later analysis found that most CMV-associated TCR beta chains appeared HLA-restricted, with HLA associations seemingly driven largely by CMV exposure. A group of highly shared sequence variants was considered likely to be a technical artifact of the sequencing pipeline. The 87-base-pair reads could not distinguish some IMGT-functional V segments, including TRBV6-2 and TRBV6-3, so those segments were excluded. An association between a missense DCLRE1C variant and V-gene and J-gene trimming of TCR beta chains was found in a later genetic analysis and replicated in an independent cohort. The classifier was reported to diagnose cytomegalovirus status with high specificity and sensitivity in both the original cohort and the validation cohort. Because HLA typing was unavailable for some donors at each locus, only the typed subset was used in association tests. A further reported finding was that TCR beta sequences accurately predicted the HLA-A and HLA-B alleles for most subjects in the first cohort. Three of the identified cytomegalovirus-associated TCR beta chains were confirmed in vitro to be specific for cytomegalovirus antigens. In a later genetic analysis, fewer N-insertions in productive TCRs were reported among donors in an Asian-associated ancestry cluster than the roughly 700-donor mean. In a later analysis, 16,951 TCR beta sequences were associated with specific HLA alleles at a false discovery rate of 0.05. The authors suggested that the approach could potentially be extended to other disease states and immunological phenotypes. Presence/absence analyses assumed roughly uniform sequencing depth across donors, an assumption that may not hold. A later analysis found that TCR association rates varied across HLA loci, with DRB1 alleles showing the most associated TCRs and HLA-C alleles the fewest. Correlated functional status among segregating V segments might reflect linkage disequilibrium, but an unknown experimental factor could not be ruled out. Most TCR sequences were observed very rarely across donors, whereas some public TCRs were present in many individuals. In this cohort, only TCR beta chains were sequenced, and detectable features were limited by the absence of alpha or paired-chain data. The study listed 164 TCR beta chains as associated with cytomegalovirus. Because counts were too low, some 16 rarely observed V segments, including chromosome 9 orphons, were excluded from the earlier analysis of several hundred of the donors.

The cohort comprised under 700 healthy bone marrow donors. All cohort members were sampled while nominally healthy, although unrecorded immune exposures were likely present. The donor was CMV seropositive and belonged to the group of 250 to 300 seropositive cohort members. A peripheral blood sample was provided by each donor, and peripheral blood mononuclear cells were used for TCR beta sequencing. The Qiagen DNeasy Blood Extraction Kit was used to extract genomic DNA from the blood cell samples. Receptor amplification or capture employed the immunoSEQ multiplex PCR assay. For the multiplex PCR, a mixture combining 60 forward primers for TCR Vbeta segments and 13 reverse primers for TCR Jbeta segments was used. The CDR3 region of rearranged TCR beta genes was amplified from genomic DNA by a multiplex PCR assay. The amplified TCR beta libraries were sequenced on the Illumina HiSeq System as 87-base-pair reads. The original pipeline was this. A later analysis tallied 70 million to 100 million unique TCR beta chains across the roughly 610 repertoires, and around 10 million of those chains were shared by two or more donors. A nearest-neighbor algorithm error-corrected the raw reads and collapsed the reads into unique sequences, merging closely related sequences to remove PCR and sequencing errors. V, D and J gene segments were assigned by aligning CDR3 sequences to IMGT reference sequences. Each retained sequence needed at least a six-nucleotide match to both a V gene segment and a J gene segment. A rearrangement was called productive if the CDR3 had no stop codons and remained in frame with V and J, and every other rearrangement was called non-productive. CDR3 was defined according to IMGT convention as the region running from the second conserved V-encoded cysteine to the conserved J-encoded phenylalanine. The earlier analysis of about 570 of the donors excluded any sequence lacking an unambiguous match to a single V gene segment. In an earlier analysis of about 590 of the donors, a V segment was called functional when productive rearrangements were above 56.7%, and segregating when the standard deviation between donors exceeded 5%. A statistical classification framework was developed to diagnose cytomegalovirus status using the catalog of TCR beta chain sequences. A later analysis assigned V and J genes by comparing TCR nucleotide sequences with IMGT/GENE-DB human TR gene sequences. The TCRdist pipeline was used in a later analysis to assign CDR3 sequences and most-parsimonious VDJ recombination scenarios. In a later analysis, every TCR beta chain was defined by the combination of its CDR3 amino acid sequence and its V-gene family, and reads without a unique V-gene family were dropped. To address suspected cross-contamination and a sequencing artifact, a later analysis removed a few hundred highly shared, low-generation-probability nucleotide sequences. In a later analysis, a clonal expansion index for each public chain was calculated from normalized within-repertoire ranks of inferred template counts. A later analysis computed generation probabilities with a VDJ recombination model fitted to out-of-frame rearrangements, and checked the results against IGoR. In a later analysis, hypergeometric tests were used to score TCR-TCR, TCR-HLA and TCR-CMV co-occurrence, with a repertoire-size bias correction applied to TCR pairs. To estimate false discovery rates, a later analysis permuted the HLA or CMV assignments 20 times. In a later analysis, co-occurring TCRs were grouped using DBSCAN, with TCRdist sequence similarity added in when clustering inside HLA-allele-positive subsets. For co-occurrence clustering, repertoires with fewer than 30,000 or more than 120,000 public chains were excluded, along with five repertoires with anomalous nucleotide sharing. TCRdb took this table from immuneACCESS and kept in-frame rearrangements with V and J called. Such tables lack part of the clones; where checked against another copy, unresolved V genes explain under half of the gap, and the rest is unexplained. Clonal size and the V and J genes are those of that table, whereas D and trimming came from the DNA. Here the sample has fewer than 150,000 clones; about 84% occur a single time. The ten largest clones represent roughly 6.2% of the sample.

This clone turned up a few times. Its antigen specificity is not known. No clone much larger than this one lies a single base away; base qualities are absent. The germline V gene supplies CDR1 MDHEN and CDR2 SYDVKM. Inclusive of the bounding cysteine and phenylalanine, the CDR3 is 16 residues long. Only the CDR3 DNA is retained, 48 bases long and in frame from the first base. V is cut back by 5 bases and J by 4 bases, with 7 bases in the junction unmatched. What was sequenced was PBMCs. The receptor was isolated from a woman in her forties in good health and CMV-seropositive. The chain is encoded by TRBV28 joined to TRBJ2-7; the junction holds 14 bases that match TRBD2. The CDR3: CASSDGTSGRKYEQYF. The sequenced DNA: TGTGCCAGCAGTGATGGGACTAGCGGGAGAAAGTACGAGCAGTACTTC. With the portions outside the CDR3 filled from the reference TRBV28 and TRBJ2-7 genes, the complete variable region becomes DVKVTQSSRYLVKRTGEKVFLECVQDMDHENMFWYRQDPGLGLRLIYFSYDVKMKEKGDIPEGYSVSREKKERFSLILESASTNQTSMYLCASSDGTSGRKYEQYFGPGTRLTVT.